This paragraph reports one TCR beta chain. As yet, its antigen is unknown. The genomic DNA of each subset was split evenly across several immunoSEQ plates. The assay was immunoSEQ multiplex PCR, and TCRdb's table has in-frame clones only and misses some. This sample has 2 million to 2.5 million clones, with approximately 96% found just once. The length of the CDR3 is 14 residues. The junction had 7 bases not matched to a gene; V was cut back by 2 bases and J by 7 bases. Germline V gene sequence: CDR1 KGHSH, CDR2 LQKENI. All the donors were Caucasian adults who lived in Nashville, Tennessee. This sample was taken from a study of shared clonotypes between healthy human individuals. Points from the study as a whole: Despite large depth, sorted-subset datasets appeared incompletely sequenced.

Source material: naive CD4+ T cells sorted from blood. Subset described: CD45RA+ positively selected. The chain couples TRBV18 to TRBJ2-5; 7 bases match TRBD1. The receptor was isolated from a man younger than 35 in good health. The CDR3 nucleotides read TGTGCCAGCTCACCAGGGACCCCAGGGGGGACCCAGTACTTC. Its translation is CASSPGTPGGTQYF.